The TCR beta chain under discussion was sequenced for a study of cytomegalovirus exposure and HLA in healthy donors. Broader study findings: Earlier results showed most TCR beta V segments being productive about 90% or about 30% of the time.

Regarding this clone: Its antigen is undetermined.

CDR1 and CDR2 (germline): ENHRY, SYGVKD. This CDR3 has 16 amino acids. The J segment lost 4 bases and the V segment lost 1 base, leaving 5 bases of the junction unmatched. The PCR employed 60 Vbeta primers together with 13 Jbeta primers. The data were produced by immunoSEQ multiplex PCR, yet TCRdb's version contains in-frame clones alone and is incomplete. The table shows around 200,000 clones, with around 84% occurring only once. The rearrangement uses TRBV10-3 and TRBJ2-2; the match to TRBD2 covers 8 bases. This receptor was taken from a girl aged 2 to 10 in good health and CMV-seropositive. The sample was PBMCs. The CDR3 reads CAISELRGGPTGELFF. CDR3 bases: TGTGCCATCAGTGAGTTACGGGGGGGCCCCACCGGGGAGCTGTTTTTT.